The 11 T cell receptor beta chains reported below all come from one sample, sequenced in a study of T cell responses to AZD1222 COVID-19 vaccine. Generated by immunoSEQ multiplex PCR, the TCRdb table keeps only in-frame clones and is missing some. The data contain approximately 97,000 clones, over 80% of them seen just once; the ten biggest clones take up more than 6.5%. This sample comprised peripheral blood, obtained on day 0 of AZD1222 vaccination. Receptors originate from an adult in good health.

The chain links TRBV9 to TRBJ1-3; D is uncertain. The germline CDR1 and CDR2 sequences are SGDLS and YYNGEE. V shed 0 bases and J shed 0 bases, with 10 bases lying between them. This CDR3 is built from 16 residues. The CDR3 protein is CASSVGKGGSGNTIYF. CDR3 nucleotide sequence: TGTGCCAGCAGCGTAGGGAAAGGAGGCTCTGGAAACACCATATATTTT.

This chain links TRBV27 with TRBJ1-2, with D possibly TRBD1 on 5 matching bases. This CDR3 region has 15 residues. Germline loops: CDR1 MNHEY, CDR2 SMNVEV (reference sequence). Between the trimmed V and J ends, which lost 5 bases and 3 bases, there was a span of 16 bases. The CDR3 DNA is TGTGCCAGCAGTCCAGTGGGGGGAAATTACTATGGCTACACCTTC. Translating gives CASSPVGGNYYGYTF.

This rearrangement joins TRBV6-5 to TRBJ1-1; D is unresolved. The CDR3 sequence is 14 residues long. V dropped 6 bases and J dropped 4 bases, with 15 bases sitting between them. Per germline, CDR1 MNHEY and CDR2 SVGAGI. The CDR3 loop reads CASSPFESGTEAFF. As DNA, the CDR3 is TGTGCCAGCAGCCCATTTGAGTCCGGCACTGAAGCTTTCTTT.

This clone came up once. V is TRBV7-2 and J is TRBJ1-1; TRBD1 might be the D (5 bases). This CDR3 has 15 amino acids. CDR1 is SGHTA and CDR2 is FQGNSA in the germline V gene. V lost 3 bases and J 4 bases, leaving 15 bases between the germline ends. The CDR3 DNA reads TGTGCCAGCAGCTTCTCTGGACACTCCCGCACTGAAGCTTTCTTT. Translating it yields CASSFSGHSRTEAFF.

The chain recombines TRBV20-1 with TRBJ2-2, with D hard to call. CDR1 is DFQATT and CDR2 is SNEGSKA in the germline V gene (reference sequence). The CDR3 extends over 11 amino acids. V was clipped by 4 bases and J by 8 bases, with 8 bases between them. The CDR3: CSATLRGELFF. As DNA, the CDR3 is TGCAGTGCTACCCTGCGAGGGGAGCTGTTTTTT.

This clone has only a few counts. CDR3 DNA sequence: TGTGCCAGCTCACTCGACACCCGTAATGAAAAACTGTTTTTT. Translated, it gives CASSLDTRNEKLFF. The V and J genes are TRBV18 and TRBJ1-4, with D unclear. This CDR3 comprises 14 residues. With 4 bases removed from V and 4 bases from J, the gap between germline ends came to 10 bases. Per the germline V gene, CDR1 is KGHSH and CDR2 is LQKENI.

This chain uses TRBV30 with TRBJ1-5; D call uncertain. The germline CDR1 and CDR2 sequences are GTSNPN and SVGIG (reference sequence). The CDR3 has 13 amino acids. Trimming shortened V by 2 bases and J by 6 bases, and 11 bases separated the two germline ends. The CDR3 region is CAWSIGRSQPQHF. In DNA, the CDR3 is TGTGCCTGGAGTATCGGGAGAAGTCAGCCCCAGCATTTT.

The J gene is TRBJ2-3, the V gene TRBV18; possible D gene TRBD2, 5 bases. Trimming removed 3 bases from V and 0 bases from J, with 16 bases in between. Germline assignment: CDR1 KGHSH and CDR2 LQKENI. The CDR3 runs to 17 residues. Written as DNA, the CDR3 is TGTGCCAGCTCACCGATGAGAAGCGGCCTTAGCACAGATACGCAGTATTTT. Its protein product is CASSPMRSGLSTDTQYF.

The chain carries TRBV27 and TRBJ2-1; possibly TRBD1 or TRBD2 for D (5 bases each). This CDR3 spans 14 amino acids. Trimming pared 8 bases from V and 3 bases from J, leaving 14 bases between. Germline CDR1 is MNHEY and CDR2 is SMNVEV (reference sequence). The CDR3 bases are TGTGCCAGCGGCCGGGACCTACTCTACAATGAGCAGTTCTTC. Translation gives CASGRDLLYNEQFF.

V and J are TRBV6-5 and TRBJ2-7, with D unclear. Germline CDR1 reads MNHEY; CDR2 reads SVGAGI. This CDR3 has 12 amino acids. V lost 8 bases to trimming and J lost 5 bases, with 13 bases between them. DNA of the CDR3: TGTGCCAGCGAGACGGGTTTGAACGAGCAGTACTTC. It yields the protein CASETGLNEQYF.

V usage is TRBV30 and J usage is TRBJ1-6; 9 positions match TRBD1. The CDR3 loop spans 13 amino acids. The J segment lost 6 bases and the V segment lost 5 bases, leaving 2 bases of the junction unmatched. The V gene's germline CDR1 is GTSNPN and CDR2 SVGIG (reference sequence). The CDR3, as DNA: TGTGCCTGGGCGGGACAGGGTAATTCACCCCTCCACTTT. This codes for CAWAGQGNSPLHF.